This TCR beta chain was sequenced in a study of a mutant IDH1 vaccine in newly diagnosed glioma. Study-wide background: Treated patients were around 62% male, 37.5% female, mean age around 40 years. Those enrolled had earlier been treated with radiotherapy, temozolomide, or both, mostly both.

Documented time point: baseline, week 1 (first vaccination visit). The treatment denotes: pre-vaccination baseline after standard-of-care therapy. Germline lookup yields CDR1 SGDLS and CDR2 YYNGEE. J gave up 4 bases and V 0 bases, and 7 bases lay outside the gene matches. The CDR3 is made up of 16 amino acids. Some clones are missing from TCRdb's copy, which holds only in-frame ones; the method was immunoSEQ multiplex PCR. This table has 50,000 to 75,000 clones, about 90% appearing once. The source was PBMCs, collected from a glioma patient treated with radiotherapy, temozolomide or both. This TCR was sampled from a man aged 50 or older with glioma. The rearrangement links TRBV9 to TRBJ2-1; 7 bases are a match to TRBD1. CDR3 nucleotide sequence: TGTGCCAGCAGCGTAGACAGAGGGGGCGCGTACAATGAGCAGTTCTTC. Its translation is CASSVDRGGAYNEQFF.